One sample yielded the 8 T cell receptor beta chains listed below, sequenced in a study of blood T cells in healthy people across ages. A second about 7 to 11 cycle PCR used barcoded and J-beta primers. TCRdb re-derived calls from the 5' RACE reads in MiXCR, one entry per CDR3 protein. The sample shows 1.4 million or so distinct CDR3 sequences, approximately 39% of them seen only once. The sequenced material came from blood. The receptors here all came from a woman younger than 35 in good health.

The chain is built from TRBV10-3 and TRBJ1-5; perhaps TRBD1 as D (6 bases). Looked up from germline, CDR1 is ENHRY and CDR2 is SYGVKD. The germline V and J ends were trimmed by 6 bases and 0 bases, with 9 bases remaining between them. The CDR3 consists of 14 residues. The CDR3 sequence: CAISRTDSNQPQHF. The DNA for the CDR3 is TGTGCCATCAGCCGGACAGATAGCAATCAGCCCCAGCATTTT.

The chain combines TRBV4-1 with TRBJ1-5; the match to TRBD1 covers 11 bases. V dropped 4 bases and J dropped 7; count of bases not matched to a gene: 6. The CDR3 length is 15 residues. Germline CDR1 reads MGHRA; CDR2 reads YSYEKL. CDR3 DNA sequence: TGCGCCAGCAGCCTGGACAGGGGGCGGCGGCAGCCCCAGCATTTT. Its translation is CASSLDRGRRQPQHF.

This clonotype was picked up a small number of times. The rearrangement joins TRBV20-1 to TRBJ1-1; D is uncertain. The CDR3 loop spans 11 amino acids. Between the trimmed V and J ends, which lost 2 bases and 2 bases, there was a span of 3 bases. Germline V gene data show CDR1 as DFQATT and CDR2 as SNEGSKA (reference sequence). CDR3 DNA sequence: TGCAGTGCTAGATTCAACACTGAAGCTTTCTTT. Amino acid sequence: CSARFNTEAFF.

The V gene is TRBV20-1, the J gene TRBJ2-4; 8 bases are a match to TRBD2. Germline lookup yields CDR1 DFQATT and CDR2 SNEGSKA (reference sequence). The J segment lost 3 bases and the V segment lost 3 bases, leaving 4 bases of the junction unmatched. The CDR3 is made up of 14 amino acids. In DNA, the CDR3 is TGCAGTGCTAGCTGGAGCGGGGGCAAAAACATTCAGTACTTC. This sequence encodes CSASWSGGKNIQYF.

The chain joins TRBV7-8 to TRBJ2-3; D may be TRBD2 (5 bases). Germline V lookup: CDR1 SGHVS, CDR2 FQNEAQ. V was shortened by 0 bases and J by 2 bases, with 9 bases between the two germline ends. This CDR3 spans 15 amino acids. The CDR3 reads CASSLAGNPTDTQYF. The DNA for the CDR3 is TGTGCCAGCAGCTTAGCCGGGAACCCCACAGATACGCAGTATTTT.

V gene TRBV9 combines with J gene TRBJ2-3, with D perhaps matching TRBD2 (6 bases). This CDR3 comprises 14 residues. Trimming stripped 5 bases from V and 7 bases from J, with 17 bases between. Germline CDR1 is SGDLS and CDR2 is YYNGEE. CDR3 coding DNA: TGTGCCAGCAGTGAGGCGGGGAGACCATATACGCAGTATTTT. It encodes CASSEAGRPYTQYF.

The gene calls are TRBV11-2 and TRBJ2-7; D call uncertain. V was shortened by 6 bases and J by 3 bases, with 18 bases between the two germline ends. Germline CDR1 reads SGHAT; CDR2 reads FQNNGV. The CDR3 covers 15 residues. The DNA of the CDR3 is TGTGCCAGCAGTTTCTCGGTGGCAGCTTACTACGAGCAGTACTTC. Translation: CASSFSVAAYYEQYF.

This chain links TRBV15 with TRBJ1-3; no definite D call. The CDR3 extends over 13 amino acids. V was shortened by 3 bases and J by 4 bases, with 7 bases between the two germline ends. The germline V gene has CDR1 LNHNV and CDR2 YYDKDF (reference sequence). DNA of the CDR3: TGTGCCACCAGCAGGGTTGCCGGAAACACCATATATTTT. Translating gives CATSRVAGNTIYF.